The source of this T cell receptor (beta chain) is a study of T cell clonality in common variable immunodeficiency. At least ten counts were recorded for this clone. The read halts 3 residues ahead of the CDR3 end, with the missing end drawn from the germline J gene. The data were produced by immunoSEQ multiplex PCR, yet TCRdb's version contains in-frame clones alone and is incomplete. The profile covers roughly 58,000 clones, none occurring a single time. Germline CDR1 and CDR2: LGHNA and YNFKEQ. With 4 bases removed from V and 4 bases from J, the gap between germline ends came to 17 bases. The CDR3 is 15 amino acids.

This clonotype originated in a person aged 18 to 75 in good health. The sample comprised peripheral blood mononuclear cells. The chain carries TRBV4-2 and TRBJ2-7, with D perhaps TRBD1 (7 bases). The sequenced CDR3 bases are TGTGCCAGCAGCCTTCAGGGGGACTCTCTATACGAG. This codes for CASSLQGDSLYE. The full CDR3 is CASSLQGDSLYEQYF.